This entry lists 10 T cell receptor beta chains sequenced from one sample in a study of T cells after yellow fever vaccination. Via MiXCR, TCRdb re-called the 5' RACE reads, giving one row per CDR3 protein. Found here are 450,000 to 650,000 distinct CDR3 sequences, roughly 13% of them singletons; the top ten hold over 12%. Specimen: PBMCs, collected on the day of the yellow fever booster vaccination. The receptors stem from a young man who received the YFV17D yellow fever vaccine.

This clonotype has more than one count but fewer than ten. V and J are TRBV20-1 and TRBJ1-2, with D tentatively TRBD1 (6 bases). Germline lookup yields CDR1 DFQATT and CDR2 SNEGSKA (reference sequence). The length of the CDR3 is 12 residues. Trimming removed 5 bases at V and 4 bases at J, with 11 bases between. The CDR3 DNA is TGCAGTGCTTCGACAGGAGGCTATGGCTACACCTTC. This sequence encodes CSASTGGYGYTF.

The CDR3 spells CASSPGQIGELFF. The CDR3 nucleotides read TGTGCCAGCAGCCCCGGACAGATCGGGGAGCTGTTTTTT. The chain joins TRBV7-2 to TRBJ2-2; perhaps TRBD1 as D (6 bases). Trimming pared 5 bases from V and 7 bases from J, leaving 11 bases between. The CDR3 extends over 13 amino acids. CDR1 is SGHTA, CDR2 FQGNSA, per germline.

The V call is TRBV11-2, the J call TRBJ2-6; 12 bases agree with TRBD2. J gave up 10 bases and V 5 bases, and 6 bases lay outside the gene matches. The CDR3 consists of 15 residues. Germline lookup yields CDR1 SGHAT and CDR2 FQNNGV. The CDR3 sequence: CASSKTSGRSNVLTF. The CDR3 DNA is TGTGCCAGCAGCAAGACTAGCGGGAGATCTAACGTCCTGACTTTC.

The V call is TRBV20-1, the J call TRBJ2-3; perhaps D is TRBD1 or TRBD2 (6 bases each). Per the germline V gene, CDR1 is DFQATT and CDR2 is SNEGSKA (reference sequence). This CDR3 region has 16 residues. V was trimmed by 5 bases and J by 2 bases, leaving 20 bases between them. CDR3 in amino acids: CSAGSKRWGATDTQYF. The CDR3 DNA reads as TGCAGTGCTGGATCTAAGAGGTGGGGGGCCACAGATACGCAGTATTTT.

The V gene is TRBV29-1, the J gene TRBJ2-1, with TRBD2 as a possible D gene (6 bases). This CDR3 comprises 14 residues. Germline CDR1 and CDR2: SQVTM and ANQGSEA. Trimming left V 6 bases short and J 2 bases short, with 14 bases between. The CDR3 DNA follows: TGCAGCGTCATAGCGGACCAGCCCTACAATGAGCAGTTCTTC. Encoded protein: CSVIADQPYNEQFF.

This chain connects TRBV20-1 to TRBJ2-5; D gene unclear. Germline V lookup: CDR1 DFQATT, CDR2 SNEGSKA (reference sequence). V was trimmed by 4 bases and J by 5 bases, leaving 11 bases between them. This CDR3 spans 12 amino acids. For the CDR3, the DNA is TGCAGTGCTAAGGCTTCATTGGAGACCCAGTACTTC. Its translation: CSAKASLETQYF.

The chain links TRBV5-1 to TRBJ2-1, with TRBD2 matching over 8 bases. CDR1 and CDR2 from the germline V gene are SGHRS and YFSETQ. The CDR3 is made up of 15 amino acids. With V trimmed by 1 base and J by 4 bases, 4 bases remained unmatched. CDR3 residues: CASSLREGRYNEQFF. CDR3 nucleotides: TGCGCCAGCAGCTTGCGGGAGGGCCGGTACAATGAGCAGTTCTTC.

CDR3 region: CASSETLQGYF. The CDR3 nucleotides are TGTGCCAGCAGTGAAACTCTTCAGGGGTACTTC. The gene calls are TRBV6-1 and TRBJ2-7, with D perhaps matching TRBD1 (5 bases). The V end lost 2 bases, the J end lost 12 bases, and 11 bases lay between the germline ends. CDR1 is MNHNS, CDR2 SASEGT, per germline. The CDR3 covers 11 residues.

V usage is TRBV7-9 and J usage is TRBJ2-7; D is uncertain. CDR3 length: 13 residues. Germline V gene sequence: CDR1 SEHNR, CDR2 FQNEAQ (reference sequence). Trimming took 10 bases from V and 5 from J, leaving 18 bases between them. In DNA form, the CDR3 reads TGTGCCACTAGTCATATTCCTGGGGACGAGCAGTACTTC. It yields the protein CATSHIPGDEQYF.

In this sample, this clonotype turned up a few times. The rearrangement joins TRBV29-1 to TRBJ2-5; 7 bases are shared with TRBD2. Trimming cost V 3 bases and J 2 bases; bases outside gene matches: 9. Germline V lookup: CDR1 SQVTM, CDR2 ANQGSEA. This CDR3 contains 15 residues. As DNA, the CDR3 is TGCAGCGTTGAGGGGAGGGAGGCCGATCAAGAGACCCAGTACTTC. Translated: CSVEGREADQETQYF.